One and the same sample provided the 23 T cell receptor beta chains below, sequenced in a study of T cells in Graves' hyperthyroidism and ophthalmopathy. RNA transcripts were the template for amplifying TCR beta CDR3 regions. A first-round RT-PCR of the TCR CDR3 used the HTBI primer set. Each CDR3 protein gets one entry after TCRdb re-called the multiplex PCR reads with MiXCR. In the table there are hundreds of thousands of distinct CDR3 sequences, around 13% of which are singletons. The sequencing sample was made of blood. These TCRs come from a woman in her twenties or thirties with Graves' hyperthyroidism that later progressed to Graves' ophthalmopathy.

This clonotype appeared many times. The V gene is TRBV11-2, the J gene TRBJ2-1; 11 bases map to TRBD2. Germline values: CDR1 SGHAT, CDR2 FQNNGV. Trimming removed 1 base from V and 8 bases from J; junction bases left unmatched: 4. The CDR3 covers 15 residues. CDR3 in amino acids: CASSLGTSGSDEQFF. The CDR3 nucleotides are TGTGCCAGCAGCTTAGGGACTAGCGGGTCGGATGAGCAGTTCTTC.

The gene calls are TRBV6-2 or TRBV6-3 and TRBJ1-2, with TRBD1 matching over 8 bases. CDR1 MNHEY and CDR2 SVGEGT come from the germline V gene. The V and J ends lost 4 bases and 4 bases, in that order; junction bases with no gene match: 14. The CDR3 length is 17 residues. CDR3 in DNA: TGTGCCAGCAGTTTGAATCCGGGACAGGAGTCCATCTATGGCTACACCTTC. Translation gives CASSLNPGQESIYGYTF.

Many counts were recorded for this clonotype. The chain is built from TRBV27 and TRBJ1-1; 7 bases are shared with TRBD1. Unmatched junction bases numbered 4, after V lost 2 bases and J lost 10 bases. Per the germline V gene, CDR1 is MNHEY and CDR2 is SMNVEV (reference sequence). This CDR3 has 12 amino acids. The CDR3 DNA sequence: TGTGCCAGCAGTTTACAGGGGGGTGTAGCTTTCTTT. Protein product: CASSLQGGVAFF.

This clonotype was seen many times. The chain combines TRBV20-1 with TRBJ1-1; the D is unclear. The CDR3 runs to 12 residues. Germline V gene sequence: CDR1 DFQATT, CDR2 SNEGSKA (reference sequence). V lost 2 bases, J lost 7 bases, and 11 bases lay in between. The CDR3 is CSARIRSSEAFF. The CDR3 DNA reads TGCAGTGCTAGAATACGTTCCAGTGAAGCTTTCTTT.

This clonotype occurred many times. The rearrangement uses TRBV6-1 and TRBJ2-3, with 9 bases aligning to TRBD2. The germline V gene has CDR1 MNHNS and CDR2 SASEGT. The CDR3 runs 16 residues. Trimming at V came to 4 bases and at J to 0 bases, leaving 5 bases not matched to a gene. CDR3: CASSAGLAYSTDTQYF. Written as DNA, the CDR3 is TGTGCCAGCAGTGCCGGACTAGCGTATAGCACAGATACGCAGTATTTT.

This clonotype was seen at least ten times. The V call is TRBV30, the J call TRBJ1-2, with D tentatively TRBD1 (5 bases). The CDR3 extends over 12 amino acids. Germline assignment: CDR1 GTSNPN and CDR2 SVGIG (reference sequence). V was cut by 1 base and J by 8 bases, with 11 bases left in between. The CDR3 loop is CAWSEGPGGYTF. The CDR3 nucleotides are TGTGCCTGGAGTGAAGGTCCAGGGGGCTACACCTTC.

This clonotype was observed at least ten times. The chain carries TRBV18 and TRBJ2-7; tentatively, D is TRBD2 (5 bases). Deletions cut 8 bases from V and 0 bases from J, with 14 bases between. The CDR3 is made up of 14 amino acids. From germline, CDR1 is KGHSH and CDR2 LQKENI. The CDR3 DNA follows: TGTGCCAGCAAGATCACAGAGGGCTCCTACGAGCAGTACTTC. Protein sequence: CASKITEGSYEQYF.

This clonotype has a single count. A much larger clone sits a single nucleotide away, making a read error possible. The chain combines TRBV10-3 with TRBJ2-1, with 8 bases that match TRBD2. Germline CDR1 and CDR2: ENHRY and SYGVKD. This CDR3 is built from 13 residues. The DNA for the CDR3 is TGTGCCACCAGTGGGACTAGTGTCAGTGAGCAGTTCTTC. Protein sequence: CATSGTSVSEQFF.

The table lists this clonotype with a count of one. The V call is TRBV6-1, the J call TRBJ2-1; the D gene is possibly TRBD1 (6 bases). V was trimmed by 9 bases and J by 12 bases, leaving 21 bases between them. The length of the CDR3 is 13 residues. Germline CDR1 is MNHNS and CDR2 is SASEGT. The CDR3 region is CASTGISYKVQFF. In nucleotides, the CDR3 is TGTGCCAGTACAGGGATTTCCTACAAAGTGCAGTTCTTC.

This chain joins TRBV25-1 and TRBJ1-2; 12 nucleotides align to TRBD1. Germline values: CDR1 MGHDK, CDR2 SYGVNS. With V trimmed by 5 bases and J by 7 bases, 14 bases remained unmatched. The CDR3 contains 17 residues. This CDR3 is CASSIKTGQGAEVGYTF. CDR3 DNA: TGTGCCAGCAGTATAAAAACGGGACAGGGGGCCGAAGTTGGCTACACCTTC.

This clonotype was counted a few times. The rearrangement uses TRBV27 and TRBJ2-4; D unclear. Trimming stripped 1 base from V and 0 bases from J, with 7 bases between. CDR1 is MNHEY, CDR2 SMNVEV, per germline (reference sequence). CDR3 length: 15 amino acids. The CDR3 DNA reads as TGTGCCAGCAGTTTATATCCGCTAGCCAAAAACATTCAGTACTTC. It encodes CASSLYPLAKNIQYF.

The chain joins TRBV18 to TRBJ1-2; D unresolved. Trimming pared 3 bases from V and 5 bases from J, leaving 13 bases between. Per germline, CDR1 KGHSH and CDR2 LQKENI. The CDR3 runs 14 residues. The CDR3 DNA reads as TGTGCCAGCTCACCCCTGGACGGATCTTATGGCTACACCTTC. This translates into CASSPLDGSYGYTF.

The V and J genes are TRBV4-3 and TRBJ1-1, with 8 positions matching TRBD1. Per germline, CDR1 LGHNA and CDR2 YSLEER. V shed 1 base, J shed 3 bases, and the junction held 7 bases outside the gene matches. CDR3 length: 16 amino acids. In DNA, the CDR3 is TGCGCCAGCAGCCAAGTTACAGGGGGAAGCTACACTGAAGCTTTCTTT. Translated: CASSQVTGGSYTEAFF.

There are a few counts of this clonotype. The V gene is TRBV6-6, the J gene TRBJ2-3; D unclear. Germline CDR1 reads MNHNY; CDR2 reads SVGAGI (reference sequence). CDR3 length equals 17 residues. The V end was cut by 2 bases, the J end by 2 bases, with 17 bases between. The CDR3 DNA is TGTGCCAGCAGTTACAGGCGGCCGATTACCCTCACAGATACGCAGTATTTT. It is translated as CASSYRRPITLTDTQYF.

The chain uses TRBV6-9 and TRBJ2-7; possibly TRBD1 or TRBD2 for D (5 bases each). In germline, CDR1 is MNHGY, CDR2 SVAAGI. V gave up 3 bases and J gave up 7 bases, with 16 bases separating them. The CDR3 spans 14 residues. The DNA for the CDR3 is TGTGCCAGCAGTTACGGGGCGGTTGATTGGGAGCAGTACTTC. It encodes CASSYGAVDWEQYF.

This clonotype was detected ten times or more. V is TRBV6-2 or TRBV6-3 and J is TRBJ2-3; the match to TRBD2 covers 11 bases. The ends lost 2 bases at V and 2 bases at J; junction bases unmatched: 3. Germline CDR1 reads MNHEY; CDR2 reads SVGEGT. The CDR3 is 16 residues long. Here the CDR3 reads CASSYRLAGYTDTQYF. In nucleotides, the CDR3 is TGTGCCAGCAGTTACCGACTAGCGGGGTACACAGATACGCAGTATTTT.

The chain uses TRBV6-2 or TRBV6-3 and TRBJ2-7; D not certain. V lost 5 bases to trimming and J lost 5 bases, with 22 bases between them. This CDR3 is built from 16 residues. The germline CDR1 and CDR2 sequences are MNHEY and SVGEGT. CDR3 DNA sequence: TGTGCCAGCAGTCTCCGATCGACCCTGGCCCTCAACGAGCAGTACTTC. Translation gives CASSLRSTLALNEQYF.

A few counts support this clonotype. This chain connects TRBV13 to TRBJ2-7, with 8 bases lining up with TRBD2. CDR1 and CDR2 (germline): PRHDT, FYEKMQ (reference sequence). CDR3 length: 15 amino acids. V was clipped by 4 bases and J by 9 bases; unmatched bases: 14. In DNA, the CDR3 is TGTGCCAGCAGCTCCACTAGCGGAGCTCCCCTGGGGCAGTACTTC. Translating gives CASSSTSGAPLGQYF.

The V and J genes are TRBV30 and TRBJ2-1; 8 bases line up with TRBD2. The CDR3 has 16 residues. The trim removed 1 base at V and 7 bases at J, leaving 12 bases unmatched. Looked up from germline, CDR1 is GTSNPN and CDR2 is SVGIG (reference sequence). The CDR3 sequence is CAWSAPYGGRINEQFF. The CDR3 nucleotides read TGTGCCTGGAGTGCCCCTTACGGCGGGAGGATAAATGAGCAGTTCTTC.

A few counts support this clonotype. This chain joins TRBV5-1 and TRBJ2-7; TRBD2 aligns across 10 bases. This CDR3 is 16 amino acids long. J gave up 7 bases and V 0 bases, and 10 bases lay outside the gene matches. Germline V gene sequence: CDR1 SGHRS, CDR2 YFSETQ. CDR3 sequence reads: CASSLAGGLAGEEQYF. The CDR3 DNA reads TGCGCCAGCAGCTTGGCCGGGGGTCTAGCGGGAGAAGAGCAGTACTTC.

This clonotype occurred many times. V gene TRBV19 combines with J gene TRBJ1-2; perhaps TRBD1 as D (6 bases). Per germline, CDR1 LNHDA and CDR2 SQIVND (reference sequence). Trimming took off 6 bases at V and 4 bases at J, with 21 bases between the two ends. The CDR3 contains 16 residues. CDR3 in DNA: TGTGCCAGTAGCAAAAGAGGGACATTACGAATCTATGGCTACACCTTC. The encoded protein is CASSKRGTLRIYGYTF.

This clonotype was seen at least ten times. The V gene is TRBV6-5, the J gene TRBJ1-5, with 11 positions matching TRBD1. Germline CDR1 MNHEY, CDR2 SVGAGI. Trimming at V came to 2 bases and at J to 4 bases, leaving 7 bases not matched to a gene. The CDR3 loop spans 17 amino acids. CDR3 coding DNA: TGTGCCAGCAGTTACGGGACAGGGGGTTCTTCGAATCAGCCCCAGCATTTT. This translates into CASSYGTGGSSNQPQHF.

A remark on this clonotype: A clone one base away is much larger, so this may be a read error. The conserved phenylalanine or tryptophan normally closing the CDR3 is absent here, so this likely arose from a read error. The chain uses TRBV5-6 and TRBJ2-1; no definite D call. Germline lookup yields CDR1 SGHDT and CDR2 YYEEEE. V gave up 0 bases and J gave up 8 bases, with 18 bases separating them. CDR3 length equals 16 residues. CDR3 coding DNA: TGTGCCAGCAGCTTGGTCGCCGCGGATCCTCGTTATGAGCAGTTCTCC. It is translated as CASSLVAADPRYEQFS.